What follows are 24 T cell receptor beta chains derived from one specimen sequenced in a study of cytomegalovirus exposure and HLA in healthy donors. Libraries were prepared by immunoSEQ multiplex PCR; TCRdb keeps only in-frame clonotypes and omits some of them. The sample contains 190,000 or so clones, around 82% of which appear only once. Source material: PBMCs. The receptors originated from a woman under 30 in good health and CMV-seropositive.

The chain uses TRBV7-9 and TRBJ2-2, with a tentative D call TRBD1 (5 bases). CDR1 is SEHNR and CDR2 is FQNEAQ in the germline V gene (reference sequence). V shed 8 bases and J shed 3 bases, with 13 bases lying between them. The CDR3 extends over 14 amino acids. The CDR3 coding sequence is TGTGCCAGCGACCACAGGTTGGACACCGGGGAGCTGTTTTTT. It translates to CASDHRLDTGELFF. The full variable domain, completed using reference TRBV7-9 and TRBJ2-2, is DTGVSQNPRHKITKRGQNVTFRCDPISEHNRLYWYRQTLGQGPEFLTYFQNEAQLEKSRLLSDRFSAERPKGSFSTLEIQRTEQGDSAMYLCASDHRLDTGELFFGEGSRLTVL.

This chain joins TRBV9 and TRBJ1-6; 7 bases line up with TRBD1. The CDR3 runs 15 residues. The germline V gene has CDR1 SGDLS and CDR2 YYNGEE. J lost 10 bases, V lost 4 bases, and 11 bases had no gene match. For the CDR3, the DNA is TGTGCCAGCAGCAGGGGGCACAGGGGCGGGTCACCCCTCCACTTT. Its translation is CASSRGHRGGSPLHF.

The genes are TRBV15 and TRBJ2-7, with 9 bases fitting TRBD1. This CDR3 comprises 12 residues. The V and J ends lost 7 bases and 7 bases, in that order; junction bases with no gene match: 5. Germline CDR1 reads LNHNV; CDR2 reads YYDKDF (reference sequence). The CDR3 nucleotides are TGTGCCACCACGGACAGGGGAGTAGAGCAGTACTTC. Amino acids: CATTDRGVEQYF.

This chain links TRBV6-1 with TRBJ2-3; 15 bases are a match to TRBD2. The CDR3 runs to 20 residues. V gave up 4 bases and J gave up 0 bases; unmatched junction bases: 11. CDR1 and CDR2 (germline): MNHNS, SASEGT. CDR3 in amino acids: CASSALGLAGGHLSTDTQYF. CDR3 DNA: TGTGCCAGCAGTGCCTTAGGACTAGCGGGGGGGCACTTGAGCACAGATACGCAGTATTTT.

This clone was counted a few times. The chain couples TRBV2 to TRBJ1-6; maybe TRBD1 (5 bases). The CDR3 length is 17 residues. V was shortened by 7 bases and J by 8 bases, with 24 bases between the two germline ends. Germline assignment: CDR1 SNHLY and CDR2 FYNNEI. CDR3 residues: CASIQWGRGAGDSPLHF. The DNA for the CDR3 is TGTGCCAGCATCCAATGGGGACGCGGGGCGGGTGATTCACCCCTCCACTTT.

CDR3 nucleotides: TGCGCCAGCAGCCAAGTCCGGGACAGCCACACAGATACGCAGTATTTT. The encoded protein is CASSQVRDSHTDTQYF. The chain has TRBV4-1 and TRBJ2-3; 7 nucleotides align to TRBD1. J gave up 2 bases and V 1 base, and 6 bases lay outside the gene matches. Per the germline V gene, CDR1 is MGHRA and CDR2 is YSYEKL. There are 16 residues in the CDR3.

The V and J genes are TRBV21-1 and TRBJ2-1; TRBD1, the D gene given by the table, was not confirmed from the DNA. TRBV21-1 is an annotated pseudogene. The CDR3 length is 18 residues. DNA for the CDR3: TGTGCCAGCAGCAAAGACCTTCAGGGGGCACGACAGGACAATGAGCAGTTCTTC. It is translated as CASSKDLQGARQDNEQFF.

The chain has TRBV5-1 and TRBJ1-1; D is unresolved. Trimming cost V 6 bases and J 7 bases, with 13 bases left between them. The CDR3 is made up of 12 amino acids. Germline V gene data show CDR1 as SGHRS and CDR2 as YFSETQ. CDR3 DNA: TGCGCCAGCAAAGAGGGCGGTAATGAAGCTTTCTTT. Protein: CASKEGGNEAFF.

This CDR3 is CASSPGVQAYNEQFF. DNA for the CDR3: TGTGCCAGCAGCCCGGGGGTACAGGCCTACAATGAGCAGTTCTTC. V is TRBV7-3 and J is TRBJ2-1, with a weak D call TRBD2 (6 bases). V was clipped by 5 bases and J by 2 bases, with 13 bases between them. This CDR3 region has 15 residues. The germline V gene has CDR1 SGHTA and CDR2 FQGTGA. The full variable domain, its missing parts supplied by reference TRBV7-3 and TRBJ2-1, is GAGVSQTPSNKVTEKGKYVELRCDPISGHTALYWYRQSLGQGPEFLIYFQGTGAADDSGLPNDRFFAVRPEGSVSTLKIQRTERGDSAVYLCASSPGVQAYNEQFFGPGTRLTVL.

V usage is TRBV7-9 and J usage is TRBJ2-1, with D maybe TRBD1 (6 bases). The CDR3 is 16 residues long. V lost 5 bases to trimming and J lost 2 bases, with 16 bases between them. The germline CDR1 and CDR2 sequences are SEHNR and FQNEAQ (reference sequence). The CDR3, as DNA: TGTGCCAGCAGCGCCACCGGGACAAAGACCTACAATGAGCAGTTCTTC. This gives the protein CASSATGTKTYNEQFF.

This chain uses TRBV10-1 with TRBJ2-7; 14 nucleotides align to TRBD2. Germline CDR1 reads WNHNN; CDR2 reads SYGVQD (reference sequence). After removal of 8 bases from V and 7 bases from J, the junction contained 10 bases not matched to a gene. This CDR3 contains 15 residues. CDR3 in DNA: TGCGCCAGCCGGAGACTAGCGGGGGGGCAGGAAGAGCAGTACTTC. Its protein product is CASRRLAGGQEEQYF.

This rearrangement joins TRBV11-2 to TRBJ2-1; 9 nucleotides match TRBD2. This CDR3 is 18 amino acids long. V was pared by 0 bases and J by 9 bases, with 15 bases of the junction left unmatched. Germline CDR1 is SGHAT and CDR2 is FQNNGV. For the CDR3, the DNA is TGTGCCAGCAGCTTAGATCTGACTCGCGGGGGGGCCCGGGGTGAGCAGTTCTTC. Its translation: CASSLDLTRGGARGEQFF.

The chain links TRBV6-1 to TRBJ1-2; TRBD1 matches at 10 bases. Per germline, CDR1 MNHNS and CDR2 SASEGT. Trimming cost V 6 bases and J 6 bases; bases outside gene matches: 7. CDR3 length: 14 residues. CDR3 DNA: TGTGCCAGCAGGGCCCCCGGGACAGGGGATGGCTACACCTTC. Residues: CASRAPGTGDGYTF.

In this sample, this clone turned up once. The rearrangement uses TRBV2 and TRBJ2-7, with D possibly being TRBD1 (5 bases). Germline V gene data show CDR1 as SNHLY and CDR2 as FYNNEI. Trimming pared 8 bases from V and 2 bases from J, leaving 10 bases between. The CDR3 consists of 12 residues. The CDR3 loop is CASGAVTYEQYF. DNA for the CDR3: TGTGCCAGCGGGGCGGTAACCTACGAGCAGTACTTC.

In its sample, this clone was seen a few times. The chain combines TRBV6-5 with TRBJ2-1; 11 positions agree with TRBD2. Germline CDR1 MNHEY, CDR2 SVGAGI. V trimming: 4 bases; J trimming: 4 bases; junction bases outside the gene matches: 3. The CDR3 sequence is 15 residues long. CDR3 nucleotides: TGTGCCAGCAGTTTCTTAGCGGGGGGGTACAATGAGCAGTTCTTC. Encoded protein: CASSFLAGGYNEQFF.

The chain employs TRBV18 and TRBJ1-1, with D possibly matching TRBD1 (6 bases). This CDR3 region has 13 residues. Germline lookup yields CDR1 KGHSH and CDR2 LQKENI. Trimming stripped 5 bases from V and 4 bases from J, with 11 bases between. The CDR3 DNA is TGTGCCAGCTCAGTACAGGGTGGCACTGAAGCTTTCTTT. Protein product: CASSVQGGTEAFF.

The chain combines TRBV4-1 with TRBJ1-3, with unresolved D. Germline CDR1 and CDR2: MGHRA and YSYEKL. Deletions cut 3 bases from V and 0 bases from J, with 15 bases between. This CDR3 spans 17 amino acids. CDR3 sequence (DNA): TGCGCCAGCAGCCAGCGAGGAAAAGAGTTCTCTGGAAACACCATATATTTT. As protein: CASSQRGKEFSGNTIYF.

This clone was seen once. The chain is built from TRBV7-9 and TRBJ2-7; D unresolved. The CDR3 extends over 13 amino acids. V lost 5 bases, J lost 3 bases, and 11 bases lay in between. Germline CDR1 and CDR2: SEHNR and FQNEAQ (reference sequence). CDR3 region: CASSPHGSYEQYF. The CDR3 nucleotides are TGTGCCAGCAGCCCCCATGGCAGCTACGAGCAGTACTTC.

This sequence joins TRBV18 and TRBJ1-5; 10 bases line up with TRBD1. Germline assignment: CDR1 KGHSH and CDR2 LQKENI. CDR3 length: 16 amino acids. The trim removed 2 bases at V and 6 bases at J, leaving 7 bases unmatched. DNA of the CDR3: TGTGCCAGCTCACCAAAACGACAGGGGGCTGGTCAGCCCCAGCATTTT. Encoded protein: CASSPKRQGAGQPQHF.

The chain uses TRBV5-1 and TRBJ1-1; 7 bases match TRBD1. The junction had 5 bases not matched to a gene; V was cut back by 6 bases and J by 0 bases. The CDR3 extends over 14 amino acids. Germline CDR1 is SGHRS and CDR2 is YFSETQ. The CDR3 reads CASIEGALNTEAFF. The CDR3 DNA reads as TGCGCCAGCATTGAGGGGGCCTTGAACACTGAAGCTTTCTTT.

This chain uses TRBV4-1 with TRBJ1-1; no clear D. Per germline, CDR1 MGHRA and CDR2 YSYEKL. The CDR3 covers 14 residues. Trimming removed 5 bases at V and 1 base at J, with 11 bases between. CDR3 sequence (DNA): TGCGCCAGCAGCGCCTATACGGGGAACACTGAAGCTTTCTTT. Translation: CASSAYTGNTEAFF.

This clone occurred once. The V call is TRBV10-3, the J call TRBJ2-1; 9 bases match TRBD2. Trimming removed 5 bases from V and 8 bases from J; junction bases left unmatched: 7. Germline V lookup: CDR1 ENHRY, CDR2 SYGVKD. CDR3 length: 14 residues. The CDR3 protein is CAISPRGGLDEQFF. CDR3 coding DNA: TGTGCCATCAGTCCGCGGGGGGGCTTGGATGAGCAGTTCTTC.

The V and J genes are TRBV5-8 and TRBJ2-4, with D uncertain. Trimming shortened V by 4 bases and J by 7 bases, and 9 bases separated the two germline ends. The CDR3 covers 12 residues. Germline CDR1 SGHTS, CDR2 YDEGEE. CDR3 sequence reads: CASSLVGNIQYF. As DNA, the CDR3 is TGTGCCAGCAGCCTCGTCGGGAACATTCAGTACTTC.

The chain combines TRBV27 with TRBJ2-5; D gene uncertain. The CDR3 loop spans 10 amino acids. Germline CDR1 and CDR2: MNHEY and SMNVEV (reference sequence). Trimming pared 7 bases from V and 5 bases from J, leaving 5 bases between. This CDR3 is CASIQETQYF. In DNA, the CDR3 is TGTGCCAGCATTCAGGAGACCCAGTACTTC.